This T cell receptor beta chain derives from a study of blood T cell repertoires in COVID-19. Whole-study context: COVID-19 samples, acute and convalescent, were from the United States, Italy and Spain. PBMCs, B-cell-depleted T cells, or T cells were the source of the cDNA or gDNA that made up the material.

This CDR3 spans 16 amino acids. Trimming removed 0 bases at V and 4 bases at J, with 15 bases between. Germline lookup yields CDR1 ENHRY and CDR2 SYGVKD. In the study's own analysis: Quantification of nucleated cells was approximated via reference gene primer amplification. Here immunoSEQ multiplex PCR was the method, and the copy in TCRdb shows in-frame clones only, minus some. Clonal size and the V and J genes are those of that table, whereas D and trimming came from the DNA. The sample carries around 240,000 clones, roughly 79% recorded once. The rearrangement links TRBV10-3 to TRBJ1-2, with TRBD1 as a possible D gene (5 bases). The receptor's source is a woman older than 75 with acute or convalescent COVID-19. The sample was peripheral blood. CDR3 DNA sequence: TGTGCCATCAGTGAGTCAGGGGCCCTAGGTGGCTATGGCTACACCTTC. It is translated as CAISESGALGGYGYTF.